A single T cell receptor beta chain is shown here with its context. Its specificity is unknown. PCR employed 60 Vbeta and 13 Jbeta primers. TCRdb keeps only in-frame clones here, not all; method: immunoSEQ multiplex PCR. Here the sample table reports some 130,000 clones. The record originates from a study of cytomegalovirus exposure and HLA in healthy donors. General study points: As a later analysis showed, several of the most significant clusters appeared to be linked to common viral pathogens. An analysis done earlier found most TCR beta V segments productive about 87% or about 30% of the time. In vitro experiments confirmed that three CMV-associated chains were specific for CMV antigens. Overall, 164 TCR beta chains were annotated as cytomegalovirus-associated.

The junction had 5 bases not matched to a gene; V was cut back by 2 bases and J by 1 base. The CDR3 totals 15 residues. Looked up from germline, CDR1 is GTSNPN and CDR2 is SVGIG (reference sequence). V gene TRBV30 combines with J gene TRBJ1-3; 7 nucleotides agree with TRBD1. This sequence was found in a woman in her fifties or sixties in good health and CMV-seronegative. Sample: PBMCs. DNA of the CDR3: TGTGCCTGGAGTTGGGCGACAGGGTCTGGAAACACCATATATTTT. It codes for CAWSWATGSGNTIYF.